This note documents a single T cell receptor beta chain sequence. No antigen is known for it. With 2 bases clipped from V and 0 bases from J, the junction kept 5 bases outside the gene matches. Germline CDR1 MDHEN, CDR2 SYDVKM. This CDR3 comprises 16 residues. If patients had autoimmune disease history or systemic immunosuppression, they were excluded. This entry belongs to a study of OX40 agonist ivuxolimab in advanced cancers. Study-wide context: Participants, 82.7% male, averaged approximately 60 years of age, ranging from about 23 to 85.

Findings and limits, study-wide: Clonal expansion in partial responders at 0.1-3.0 mg/kg ranked among the lowest. Low normalized T-cell clonal expansion also characterized some of the nonresponders.

Libraries were prepared by immunoSEQ multiplex PCR; TCRdb keeps only in-frame clonotypes and omits some of them. The sample holds tens of thousands of clones, around 90% seen once. The clonotype comes from an adult with an advanced solid tumor such as melanoma, head and neck, liver or kidney cancer. The chain recombines TRBV28 with TRBJ2-5; 8 bases map to TRBD2. The specimen comprised CD4+ or CD8+ T cells sorted from blood, sampled in a trial of the OX40 agonist ivuxolimab. CDR3 in DNA: TGTGCCAGCAGTTTAGCGGGCGGGGGGTACCAAGAGACCCAGTACTTC. Protein sequence: CASSLAGGGYQETQYF.